The 6 T cell receptor beta chains below come from one sample, sequenced in a study of T cell changes during pregnancy in multiple sclerosis. Clones were read by immunoSEQ multiplex PCR, and TCRdb kept only the in-frame ones, dropping some. The sample holds approximately 70,000 clones, approximately 90% seen once. Material: CD4+ T cells from peripheral blood mononuclear cells, obtained before pregnancy. All receptors come from a female donor with multiple sclerosis, enrolled in a pregnancy study.

This rearrangement joins TRBV5-1 to TRBJ2-1; 10 bases map to TRBD1. The CDR3 sequence is 18 residues long. Losses at the gene ends were 0 bases for V and 12 bases for J; bases not matched to a gene: 18. Germline CDR1 reads SGHRS; CDR2 reads YFSETQ. CDR3 bases: TGCGCCAGCAGCTTGGATGATGGGACAGGGGTGAAGCGGGGGACGCAGTTCTTC. Its protein product is CASSLDDGTGVKRGTQFF.

The chain combines TRBV9 with TRBJ2-5, with D possibly matching TRBD2 (6 bases). CDR1 is SGDLS and CDR2 is YYNGEE in the germline V gene. This CDR3 has 14 residues. V lost 0 bases and J lost 5, with 11 bases in between. CDR3 in amino acids: CASSVVGGGETQYF. The DNA for the CDR3 is TGTGCCAGCAGCGTAGTTGGGGGAGGTGAGACCCAGTACTTC.

The chain is built from TRBV27 and TRBJ1-6; 8 positions match TRBD1. Trimming took 4 bases from V and 7 from J; bases not matched to a gene: 0. The length of the CDR3 is 13 residues. In germline, CDR1 is MNHEY, CDR2 SMNVEV (reference sequence). CDR3 amino acids: CASSWTGNSPLHF. In DNA, the CDR3 is TGTGCCAGCAGTTGGACAGGGAATTCACCCCTCCACTTT.

This clone was counted between two and nine times. This rearrangement joins TRBV19 to TRBJ1-6, with D uncertain. This CDR3 has 13 residues. V lost 3 bases, J lost 10 bases, and 10 bases lay in between. Germline V lookup: CDR1 LNHDA, CDR2 SQIVND (reference sequence). The CDR3 nucleotides are TGTGCCAGTAGTATCCAGGATCGGTCACCCCTCCACTTT. Its translation is CASSIQDRSPLHF.

The chain carries TRBV18 and TRBJ2-1; weak D call: TRBD2 (6 bases). V was cut by 6 bases and J by 8 bases, with 17 bases left in between. Germline CDR1 is KGHSH and CDR2 is LQKENI. This CDR3 has 14 amino acids. CDR3 DNA: TGTGCCAGCTCCCCGTCGGAGGGGTTGTATGAGCAGTTCTTC. Amino acids: CASSPSEGLYEQFF.

The rearrangement uses TRBV5-1 and TRBJ2-5, with 10 positions matching TRBD2. Germline V gene lookup returns CDR1 SGHRS and CDR2 YFSETQ. V shed 0 bases and J 5 bases; nucleotides not matched to a gene: 4. This CDR3 region has 15 residues. CDR3 bases: TGCGCCAGCAGCTTGGAACTAGCGGGATGGGAGACCCAGTACTTC. This translates into CASSLELAGWETQYF.